These 9 T cell receptor beta chains share one sample of origin, sequenced in a study of cytomegalovirus exposure and HLA in healthy donors. Both 60 Vbeta primers and 13 Jbeta primers went into the PCR. TCRdb's table, derived via immunoSEQ multiplex PCR, lists solely in-frame clones and lacks some. This table has approximately 190,000 clones, around 75% appearing once. Sequencing was performed on PBMCs. The receptors derive from a woman aged 25 to 39 in good health and CMV-seronegative.

The V and J genes are TRBV11-2 and TRBJ2-7; a weak D match, TRBD1 (5 bases). The germline V and J ends were trimmed by 0 bases and 3 bases, with 15 bases remaining between them. The CDR3 is 16 amino acids. Germline V CDR1 and CDR2: SGHAT, FQNNGV. The CDR3 DNA reads TGTGCCAGCAGCTTAGATCGGACAATCACCCACTACGAGCAGTACTTC. Translated, it gives CASSLDRTITHYEQYF.

This clone showed up just once. The chain combines TRBV9 with TRBJ2-7, with D uncertain. The CDR3 totals 14 residues. V lost 6 bases and J 2 bases, leaving 15 bases between the germline ends. Germline CDR1 and CDR2: SGDLS and YYNGEE. CDR3 region: CASTRGPETYEQYF. As DNA, the CDR3 is TGTGCCAGCACCCGAGGTCCGGAAACCTACGAGCAGTACTTC.

V is TRBV7-9 and J is TRBJ1-2, with 7 bases fitting TRBD1. Unmatched junction bases numbered 3, after V lost 4 bases and J lost 4 bases. Germline CDR1 is SEHNR and CDR2 is FQNEAQ (reference sequence). CDR3 size: 13 residues. CDR3 amino acids: CASSYDRVYGYTF. The CDR3 region has the DNA TGTGCCAGCAGCTACGACAGGGTCTATGGCTACACCTTC.

The chain uses TRBV5-5 and TRBJ2-5; D gene ambiguous. Germline assignment: CDR1 SGHKS and CDR2 YYEKEE (reference sequence). The length of the CDR3 is 12 residues. Trimming removed 0 bases from V and 5 bases from J, with 5 bases in between. The CDR3 reads CASSLASETQYF. The CDR3 nucleotides are TGTGCCAGCAGCTTGGCCTCGGAGACCCAGTACTTC.

The genes are TRBV27 and TRBJ1-1; D may be TRBD1 (6 bases). There are 16 residues in the CDR3. The V end was cut by 2 bases, the J end by 1 base, with 14 bases between. Germline loops: CDR1 MNHEY, CDR2 SMNVEV (reference sequence). The CDR3 sequence is CASSLLAGAGNTEAFF. CDR3 sequence (DNA): TGTGCCAGCAGTTTACTGGCAGGGGCGGGGAACACTGAAGCTTTCTTT.

A single count supports this clone. An end of the junction does not agree with germline; a read error may underlie this. This sequence joins TRBV7-9 and TRBJ1-1, with a weak D call TRBD1 (5 bases). This CDR3 is built from 12 residues. Germline loops: CDR1 SEHNR, CDR2 FQNEAQ (reference sequence). The CDR3: CSSSWGDGEAFF. The DNA for the CDR3 is TGTTCCAGCAGCTGGGGGGATGGAGAAGCTTTCTTT.

The genes are TRBV18 and TRBJ1-5; tentatively, D is TRBD1 (5 bases). The CDR3 is made up of 14 amino acids. Per the germline V gene, CDR1 is KGHSH and CDR2 is LQKENI. The germline V and J ends were trimmed by 3 bases and 0 bases, with 6 bases remaining between them. The CDR3 protein is CASSPQGSNQPQHF. The CDR3, as DNA: TGTGCCAGCTCACCGCAGGGTAGCAATCAGCCCCAGCATTTT.

The chain joins TRBV7-9 to TRBJ2-6; 8 nucleotides match TRBD1. CDR3 size: 18 residues. CDR1 and CDR2 from the germline V gene are SEHNR and FQNEAQ (reference sequence). The V segment lost 2 bases and the J segment 0 bases; nucleotides outside the gene matches: 6. The CDR3 region is CASSLFDRGLSGANVLTF. In DNA form, the CDR3 reads TGTGCCAGCAGCTTATTCGACAGGGGCCTCTCTGGGGCCAACGTCCTGACTTTC.

J is TRBJ1-4 and V is TRBV30; D is perhaps TRBD1 (5 bases). Germline CDR1 GTSNPN, CDR2 SVGIG (reference sequence). Trimming stripped 1 base from V and 3 bases from J, with 6 bases between. This CDR3 has 13 amino acids. In DNA, the CDR3 is TGTGCCTGGAGTGCGGGGGCTAATGAAAAACTGTTTTTT. This sequence encodes CAWSAGANEKLFF. Full variable domain (rest looked up from reference TRBV30 and TRBJ1-4): SQTIHQWPATLVQPVGSPLSLECTVEGTSNPNLYWYRQAAGRGLQLLFYSVGIGQISSEVPQNLSASRPQDRQFILSSKKLLLSDSGFYLCAWSAGANEKLFFGSGTQLSVL.